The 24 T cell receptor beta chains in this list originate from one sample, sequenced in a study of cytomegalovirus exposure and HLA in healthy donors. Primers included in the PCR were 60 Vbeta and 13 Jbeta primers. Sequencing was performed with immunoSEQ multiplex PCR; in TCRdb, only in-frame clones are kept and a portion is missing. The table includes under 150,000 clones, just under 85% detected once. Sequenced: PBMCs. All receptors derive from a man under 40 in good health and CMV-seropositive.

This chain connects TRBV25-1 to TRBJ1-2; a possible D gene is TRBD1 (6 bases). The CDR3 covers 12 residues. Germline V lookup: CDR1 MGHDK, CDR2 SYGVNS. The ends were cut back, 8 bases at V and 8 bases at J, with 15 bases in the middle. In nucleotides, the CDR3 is TGTGCCAGCGGACCCGGGACATTGGGCTACACCTTC. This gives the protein CASGPGTLGYTF.

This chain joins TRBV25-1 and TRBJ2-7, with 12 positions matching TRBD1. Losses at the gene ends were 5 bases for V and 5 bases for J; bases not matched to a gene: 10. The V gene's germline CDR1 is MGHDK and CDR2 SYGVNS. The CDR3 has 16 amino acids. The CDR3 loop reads CASSPTPGQGAHEQYF. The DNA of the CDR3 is TGTGCCAGCAGTCCGACACCGGGACAGGGGGCCCACGAGCAGTACTTC.

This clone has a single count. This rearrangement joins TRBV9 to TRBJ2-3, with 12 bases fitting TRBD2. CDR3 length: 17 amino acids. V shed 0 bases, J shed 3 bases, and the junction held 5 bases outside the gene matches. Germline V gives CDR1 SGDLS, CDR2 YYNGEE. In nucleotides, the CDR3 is TGTGCCAGCAGCGTAGTTCCCCTAGCGGGGGGGACAGATACGCAGTATTTT. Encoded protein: CASSVVPLAGGTDTQYF.

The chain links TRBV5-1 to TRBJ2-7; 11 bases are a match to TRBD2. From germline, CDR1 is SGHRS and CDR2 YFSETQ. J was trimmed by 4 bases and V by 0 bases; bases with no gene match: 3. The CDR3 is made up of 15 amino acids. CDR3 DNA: TGCGCCAGCAGCTTGGGGGCTAGCGGGAGGTACGAGCAGTACTTC. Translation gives CASSLGASGRYEQYF.

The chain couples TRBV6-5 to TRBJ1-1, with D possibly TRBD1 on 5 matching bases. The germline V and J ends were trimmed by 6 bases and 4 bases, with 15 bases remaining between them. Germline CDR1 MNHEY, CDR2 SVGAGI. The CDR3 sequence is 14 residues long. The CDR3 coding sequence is TGTGCCAGCAGCCCCAGTAGGGGAGGCACTGAAGCTTTCTTT. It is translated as CASSPSRGGTEAFF.

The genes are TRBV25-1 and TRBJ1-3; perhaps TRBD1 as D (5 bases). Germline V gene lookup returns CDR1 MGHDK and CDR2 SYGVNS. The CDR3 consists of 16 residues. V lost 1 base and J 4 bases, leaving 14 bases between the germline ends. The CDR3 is CASSESGRDSGNTIYF. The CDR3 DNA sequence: TGTGCCAGCAGTGAATCCGGCAGGGATTCAGGAAACACCATATATTTT.

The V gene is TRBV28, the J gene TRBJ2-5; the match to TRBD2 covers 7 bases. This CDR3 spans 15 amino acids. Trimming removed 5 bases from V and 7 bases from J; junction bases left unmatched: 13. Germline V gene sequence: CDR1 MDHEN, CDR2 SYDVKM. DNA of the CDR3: TGTGCCAGCAGTGGGGAGGGAGGCCCAAAGGGGACCCAGTACTTC. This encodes CASSGEGGPKGTQYF.

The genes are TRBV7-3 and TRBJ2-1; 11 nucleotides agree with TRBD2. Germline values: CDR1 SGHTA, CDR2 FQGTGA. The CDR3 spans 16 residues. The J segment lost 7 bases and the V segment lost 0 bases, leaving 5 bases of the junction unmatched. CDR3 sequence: CASSLTSGRAENEQFF. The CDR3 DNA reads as TGTGCCAGCAGCTTAACTAGCGGGAGGGCCGAAAATGAGCAGTTCTTC. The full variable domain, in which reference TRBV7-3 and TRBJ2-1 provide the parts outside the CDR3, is GAGVSQTPSNKVTEKGKYVELRCDPISGHTALYWYRQSLGQGPEFLIYFQGTGAADDSGLPNDRFFAVRPEGSVSTLKIQRTERGDSAVYLCASSLTSGRAENEQFFGPGTRLTVL.

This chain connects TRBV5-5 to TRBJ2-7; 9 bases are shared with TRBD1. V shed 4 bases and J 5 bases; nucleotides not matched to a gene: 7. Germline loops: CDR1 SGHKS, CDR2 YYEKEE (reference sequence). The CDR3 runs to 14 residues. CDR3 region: CASSPGTGFDEQYF. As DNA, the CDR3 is TGTGCCAGCAGCCCCGGGACAGGGTTCGACGAGCAGTACTTC. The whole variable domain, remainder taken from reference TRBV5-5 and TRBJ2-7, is DAGVTQSPTHLIKTRGQQVTLRCSPISGHKSVSWYQQVLGQGPQFIFQYYEKEERGRGNFPDRFSARQFPNYSSELNVNALLLGDSALYLCASSPGTGFDEQYFGPGTRLTVT.

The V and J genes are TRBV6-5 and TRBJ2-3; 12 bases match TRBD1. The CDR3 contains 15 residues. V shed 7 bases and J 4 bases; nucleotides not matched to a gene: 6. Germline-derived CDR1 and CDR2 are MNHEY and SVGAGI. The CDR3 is CASNRDRGRSDTQYF. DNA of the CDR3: TGTGCCAGCAATAGGGACAGGGGGCGCTCAGATACGCAGTATTTT.

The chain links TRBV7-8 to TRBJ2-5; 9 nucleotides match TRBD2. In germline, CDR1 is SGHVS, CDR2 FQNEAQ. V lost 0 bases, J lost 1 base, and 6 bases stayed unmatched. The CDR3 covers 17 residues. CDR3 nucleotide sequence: TGTGCCAGCAGCTTAGCGGGGCTAGCGGGGACCCAAGAGACCCAGTACTTC. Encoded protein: CASSLAGLAGTQETQYF.

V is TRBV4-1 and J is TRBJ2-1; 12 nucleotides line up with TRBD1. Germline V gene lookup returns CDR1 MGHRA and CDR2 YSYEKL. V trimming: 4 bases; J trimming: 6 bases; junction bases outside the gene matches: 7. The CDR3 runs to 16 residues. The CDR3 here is CASSPVRGQGANEQFF. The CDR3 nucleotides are TGCGCCAGCAGCCCAGTAAGGGGACAGGGGGCCAATGAGCAGTTCTTC.

The CDR3 nucleotides are TGTGCCAGCAGCTTATCGGGGAGCTACGAGCAGTACTTC. Its translation is CASSLSGSYEQYF. The V and J genes are TRBV7-9 and TRBJ2-5, with a possible D match to TRBD2 (5 bases). The last part of the DNA fits TRBJ2-7 better; the J call may be wrong. CDR3 length equals 13 residues. Looked up from germline, CDR1 is SEHNR and CDR2 is FQNEAQ (reference sequence).

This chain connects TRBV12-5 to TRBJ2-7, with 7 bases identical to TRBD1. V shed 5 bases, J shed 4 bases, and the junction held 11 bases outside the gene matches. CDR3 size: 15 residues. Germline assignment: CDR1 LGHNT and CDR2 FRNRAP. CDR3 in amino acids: CASGPPGTAAYEQYF. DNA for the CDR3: TGTGCTAGTGGTCCGCCCGGGACAGCGGCGTACGAGCAGTACTTC.

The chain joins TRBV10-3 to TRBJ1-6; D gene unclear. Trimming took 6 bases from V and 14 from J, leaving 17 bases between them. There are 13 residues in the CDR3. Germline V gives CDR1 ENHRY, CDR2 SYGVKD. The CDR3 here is CAIRNQPDFSLHF. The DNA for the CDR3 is TGTGCCATCAGGAACCAACCGGACTTTTCCCTCCACTTT.

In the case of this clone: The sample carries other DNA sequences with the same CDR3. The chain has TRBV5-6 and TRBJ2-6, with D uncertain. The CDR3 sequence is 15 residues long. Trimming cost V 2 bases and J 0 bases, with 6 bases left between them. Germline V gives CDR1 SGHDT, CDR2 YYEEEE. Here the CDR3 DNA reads TGTGCCAGCAGCTTCCGGGTCTCTGGGGCCAACGTCCTGACTTTC. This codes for CASSFRVSGANVLTF.

This CDR3 is CASSYSTGDGYTF. In nucleotides, the CDR3 is TGTGCCAGCAGTTACTCTACAGGGGATGGCTACACCTTC. The chain uses TRBV6-5 and TRBJ1-2; 7 bases map to TRBD1. Germline-derived CDR1 and CDR2 are MNHEY and SVGAGI. This CDR3 comprises 13 residues. V lost 0 bases and J lost 6; bases outside the gene matches: 1.

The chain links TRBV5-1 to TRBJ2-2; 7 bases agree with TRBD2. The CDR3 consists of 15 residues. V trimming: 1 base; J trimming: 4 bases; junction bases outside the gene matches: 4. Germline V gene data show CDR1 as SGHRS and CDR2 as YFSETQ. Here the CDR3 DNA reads TGCGCCAGCAGCTTGCCGGGAGGAACCACCGGGGAGCTGTTTTTT. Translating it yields CASSLPGGTTGELFF.

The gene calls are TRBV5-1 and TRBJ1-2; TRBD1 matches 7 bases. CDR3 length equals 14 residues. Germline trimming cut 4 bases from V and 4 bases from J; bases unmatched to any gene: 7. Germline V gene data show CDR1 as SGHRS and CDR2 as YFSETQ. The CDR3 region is CASSPRQGPYGYTF. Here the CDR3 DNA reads TGCGCCAGCAGCCCGCGACAGGGTCCCTATGGCTACACCTTC.

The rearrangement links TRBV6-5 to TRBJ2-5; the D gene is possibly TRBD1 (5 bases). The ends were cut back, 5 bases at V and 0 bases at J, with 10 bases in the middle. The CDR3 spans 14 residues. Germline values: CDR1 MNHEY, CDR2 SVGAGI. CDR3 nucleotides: TGTGCCAGCAGTAACAGGAACAACCAAGAGACCCAGTACTTC. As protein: CASSNRNNQETQYF.

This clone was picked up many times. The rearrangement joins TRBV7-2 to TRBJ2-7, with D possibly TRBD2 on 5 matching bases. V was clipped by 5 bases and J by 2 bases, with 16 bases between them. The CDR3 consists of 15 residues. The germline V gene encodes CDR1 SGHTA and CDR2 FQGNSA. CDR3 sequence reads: CASSPPGAEAYEQYF. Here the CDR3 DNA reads TGTGCCAGCAGCCCCCCCGGAGCGGAGGCCTACGAGCAGTACTTC. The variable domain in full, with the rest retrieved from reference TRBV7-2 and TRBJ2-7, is GAGVSQSPSNKVTEKGKDVELRCDPISGHTALYWYRQSLGQGLEFLIYFQGNSAPDKSGLPSDRFSAERTGGSVSTLTIQRTQQEDSAVYLCASSPPGAEAYEQYFGPGTRLTVT.

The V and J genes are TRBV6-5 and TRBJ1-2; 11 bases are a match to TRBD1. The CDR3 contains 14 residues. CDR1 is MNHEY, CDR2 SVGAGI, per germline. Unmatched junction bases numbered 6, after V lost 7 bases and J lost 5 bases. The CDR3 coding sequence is TGTGCCAGCAACGGACAGGGGGCTGGGTATGGCTACACCTTC. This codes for CASNGQGAGYGYTF.

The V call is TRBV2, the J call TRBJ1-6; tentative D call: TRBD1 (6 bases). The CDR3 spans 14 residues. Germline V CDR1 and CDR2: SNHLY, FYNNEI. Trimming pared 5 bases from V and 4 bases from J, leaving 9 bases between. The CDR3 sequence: CASSNQGYNSPLHF. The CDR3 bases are TGTGCCAGCAGTAACCAGGGGTATAATTCACCCCTCCACTTT.

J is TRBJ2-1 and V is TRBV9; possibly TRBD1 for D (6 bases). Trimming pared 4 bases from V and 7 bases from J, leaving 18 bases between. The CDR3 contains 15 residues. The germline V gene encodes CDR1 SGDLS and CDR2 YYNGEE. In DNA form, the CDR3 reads TGTGCCAGCAGCCCACAGGGATACGGGGCTAATGAGCAGTTCTTC. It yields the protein CASSPQGYGANEQFF.